The rows below give T cell receptor beta chains drawn from one sample of a study of blood T cell repertoires in COVID-19. Profiling relied on immunoSEQ multiplex PCR, and the TCRdb table lists in-frame clones only, not all of them. The sample yields 100,000 to 150,000 clones, around four fifths seen once. The sample taken for sequencing was PBMCs or T cells enriched from blood (not recorded which). These receptors were collected from a man in his forties or fifties with acute COVID-19. CDR3s include the opening cysteine and the closing phenylalanine or tryptophan. The D gene is left open where the match is weak. Some rows mark clone size as missing; the rest say once, few, many or name a class of expanded clone.

cdr3_aa,cdr3_nt,clone_size,d_call,cdr3_length,j_call,v_call
CSASRWGGEQFF,TGCAGTGCTAGTCGCTGGGGGGGTGAGCAGTTCTTC,-,TRBD2,12,TRBJ2-1,TRBV20-1
CASSLGWTSSTEAFF,TGTGCCAGCAGCTTGGGTTGGACTTCTTCCACTGAAGCTTTCTTT,-,-,15,TRBJ1-1,TRBV5-6
CASSYDRRNSPLHF,TGTGCCAGCAGTTACGACAGGAGGAATTCACCCCTCCACTTT,-,-,14,TRBJ1-6,TRBV6-5
CASSSLLGTGKETQYF,TGCGCCAGCAGCTCCCTTTTGGGGACAGGGAAAGAGACCCAGTACTTC,-,TRBD1,16,TRBJ2-5,TRBV5-1
CATSREYGDGQRETQYF,TGTGCCACCAGCAGGGAGTACGGGGATGGACAGCGAGAGACCCAGTACTTC,-,-,17,TRBJ2-5,TRBV15
CASSFQLRDRGELREKLFF,TGTGCCAGCAGTTTTCAACTCCGGGACAGGGGAGAACTGAGGGAAAAACTGTTTTTT,-,TRBD1,19,TRBJ1-4,TRBV28
CASSTGQGSYNEQFF,TGCGCCAGCAGCACCGGACAGGGGTCCTACAATGAGCAGTTCTTC,-,TRBD1,15,TRBJ2-1,TRBV5-1
CASSDSGRDEQFF,TGTGCCAGCAGTGATAGCGGGAGGGATGAGCAGTTCTTC,-,TRBD2,13,TRBJ2-1,TRBV28
CASSLQGENEQFF,TGTGCCAGCAGCCTGCAGGGTGAGAATGAGCAGTTCTTC,-,-,13,TRBJ2-1,TRBV14
CASTFGSVNTEAFF,TGTGCCAGCACTTTCGGGTCAGTAAACACTGAAGCTTTCTTT,-,-,14,TRBJ1-1,TRBV28
CASSLGGARNYGYTF,TGTGCCAGCAGCCTGGGGGGGGCAAGAAACTATGGCTACACCTTC,-,-,15,TRBJ1-2,TRBV3-1/TRBV3-2
CASRPEQGTEAFF,TGTGCCAGCAGGCCCGAACAGGGGACTGAAGCTTTCTTT,-,TRBD1,13,TRBJ1-1,TRBV2
CASSAGGSPYGYTF,TGTGCCAGCAGCGCCGGGGGAAGTCCCTATGGCTACACCTTC,-,-,14,TRBJ1-2,TRBV9
CAWSVLTFREKLFF,TGTGCCTGGAGTGTACTGACATTTAGGGAAAAACTGTTTTTT,-,-,14,TRBJ1-4,TRBV30
CASSLSSEDRSGYTF,TGTGCCAGCAGTCTATCCTCGGAGGACCGCTCGGGCTACACCTTC,-,-,15,TRBJ1-2,TRBV28
CASSPRTRVEKLFF,TGTGCCAGCAGCCCTCGGACCAGGGTGGAAAAACTGTTTTTT,-,-,14,TRBJ1-4,TRBV3-1/TRBV3-2
CAWKSRGTVLSGNTIYF,TGTGCCTGGAAATCTAGGGGGACAGTTCTATCTGGAAACACCATATATTTT,-,TRBD1,17,TRBJ1-3,TRBV30
CASSPGAYSYGYTF,TGTGCCAGCAGCCCTGGGGCCTACTCCTATGGCTACACCTTC,-,-,14,TRBJ1-2,TRBV14
CASSLDGAGALYNEQFF,TGTGCCAGCAGCTTAGACGGAGCGGGAGCCCTCTACAATGAGCAGTTCTTC,once,TRBD2,17,TRBJ2-1,TRBV11-3
CASSPAGIYGYTF,TGTGCCAGCTCACCCGCGGGGATCTATGGCTACACCTTC,-,-,13,TRBJ1-2,TRBV18
CASSSNSGVGNTIYF,TGTGCCAGCAGCTCTAACTCAGGGGTTGGAAACACCATATATTTT,few,-,15,TRBJ1-3,TRBV11-3
CASSNIIGYTF,TGTGCCAGCAGCAACATTATTGGCTACACCTTC,-,-,11,TRBJ1-2,TRBV28
CASSLGTGGFYEQYF,TGTGCCAGCAGCTTGGGGACAGGGGGCTTCTACGAGCAGTACTTC,-,TRBD1,15,TRBJ2-7,TRBV5-5
CASCSRTSGNEQFF,TGTGCCAGCTGTTCCAGGACTAGCGGAAATGAGCAGTTCTTC,-,TRBD2,14,TRBJ2-1,TRBV2
CATSLAGADTQYF,TGTGCCACCAGCCTCGCGGGGGCGGATACGCAGTATTTT,-,-,13,TRBJ2-3,TRBV24-1
CASSIGTSGTDTQYF,TGTGCCAGCTCCATCGGGACTAGCGGAACAGATACGCAGTATTTT,-,TRBD2,15,TRBJ2-3,TRBV6-5
CASSYGTSGRWQTQYF,TGTGCCAGCAGTTACGGGACTAGCGGGAGATGGCAGACCCAGTACTTC,-,TRBD2,16,TRBJ2-5,TRBV27
CATSRDVAGDTQYF,TGTGCCACCAGCAGAGATGTAGCGGGAGATACGCAGTATTTT,-,TRBD2,14,TRBJ2-3,TRBV15
CASSGSGHGELFF,TGTGCCAGCAGCGGGAGCGGCCACGGGGAGCTGTTTTTT,-,-,13,TRBJ2-2,TRBV9
CASSLWSSGRYEQYF,TGTGCCAGCAGTTTATGGTCTAGCGGGCGTTACGAGCAGTACTTC,few,TRBD2,15,TRBJ2-7,TRBV28
CASSQGPDRGTYEQYF,TGTGCCAGCAGCCAAGGGCCCGACAGGGGTACCTACGAGCAGTACTTC,-,TRBD1,16,TRBJ2-7,TRBV14
CASSPSEGDTQYF,TGTGCCAGCTCACCAAGTGAGGGAGATACGCAGTATTTT,-,-,13,TRBJ2-3,TRBV18
CASAGQGNVFF,TGCGCCAGCGCGGGACAGGGAAATGTTTTCTTT,-,TRBD1,11,TRBJ1-1,TRBV10-1
CASSLRGGYNEQFF,TGTGCCAGCAGCTTAAGGGGCGGCTACAATGAGCAGTTCTTC,once,-,14,TRBJ2-1,TRBV3-1/TRBV3-2
CASSLGTGGYEQYF,TGCGCCAGCAGCTTGGGGACAGGGGGCTACGAGCAGTACTTC,-,TRBD1,14,TRBJ2-7,TRBV5-1
CASTPSSYNEQFF,TGTGCCAGCACTCCGAGCTCCTACAATGAGCAGTTCTTC,-,-,13,TRBJ2-1,TRBV12-3/TRBV12-4
CASSSRLSNYGYTF,TGTGCCAGCAGCTCTCGCCTATCTAACTATGGCTACACCTTC,-,-,14,TRBJ1-2,TRBV7-8
CASSLFSGTGGTDTQYF,TGTGCCAGCAGTTTATTCTCCGGGACAGGGGGGACAGATACGCAGTATTTT,once,TRBD1,17,TRBJ2-3,TRBV27
CASQRDGGADTQYF,TGTGCCAGCCAAAGGGATGGAGGAGCAGATACGCAGTATTTT,-,-,14,TRBJ2-3,TRBV2
CASSQGGSGSETQYF,TGTGCCAGCAGCCAAGGCGGTAGCGGGAGCGAGACCCAGTACTTC,-,TRBD2,15,TRBJ2-5,TRBV14
CASSERTSGAYEQYF,TGTGCCAGCAGTGAAAGAACTAGCGGGGCATACGAGCAGTACTTC,-,TRBD2,15,TRBJ2-7,TRBV6-1
CASSLIGRDSNQPQHF,TGTGCCAGCAGTTTAATAGGCCGGGATAGCAATCAGCCCCAGCATTTT,-,-,16,TRBJ1-5,TRBV6-5
CASSPGASPNYGYTF,TGTGCCAGCTCACCGGGGGCCTCCCCGAACTATGGCTACACCTTC,few,-,15,TRBJ1-2,TRBV18
CASSQLAGGPSGELFF,TGTGCCAGCAGCCAACTAGCGGGAGGGCCTAGCGGGGAGCTGTTTTTT,once,TRBD2,16,TRBJ2-2,TRBV3-1/TRBV3-2
CAWSGDTLGEQYF,TGTGCCTGGAGTGGGGACACATTAGGGGAGCAGTACTTC,-,-,13,TRBJ2-7,TRBV30
CASTDRGPYSPLHF,TGTGCCAGCACCGACAGGGGGCCTTATTCACCCCTCCACTTT,-,TRBD1,14,TRBJ1-6,TRBV6-5
CASSFRDTGELFF,TGTGCCAGCAGTTTCAGGGACACCGGGGAGCTGTTTTTT,-,-,13,TRBJ2-2,TRBV27